These 24 T cell receptor beta chains share one sample of origin, sequenced in a study of T cells in Graves' hyperthyroidism and ophthalmopathy. There were TCR beta CDR3 regions amplified from RNA transcripts. With the HTBI primer set, the TCR CDR3 went through a first round of RT-PCR. One entry per CDR3 protein, called by TCRdb with MiXCR from the multiplex PCR reads. The data show 500,000 or so distinct CDR3 sequences, about 16% seen once. Input material: blood. The source is a woman in her thirties with Graves' ophthalmopathy.

This clonotype was observed at least ten times. This chain joins TRBV6-1 and TRBJ2-7; D could derive from TRBD1 or TRBD2 (5 bases each). The germline V and J ends were trimmed by 5 bases and 3 bases, with 20 bases remaining between them. Germline V gene data show CDR1 as MNHNS and CDR2 as SASEGT. The CDR3 sequence is 16 residues long. Here the CDR3 DNA reads TGTGCCAGCAGTCAACCGGGACGAGGCATTGACTACGAGCAGTACTTC. This gives the protein CASSQPGRGIDYEQYF.

At least ten counts were recorded for this clonotype. The chain is built from TRBV7-2 and TRBJ2-2; 10 bases are a match to TRBD2. Germline CDR1 SGHTA, CDR2 FQGNSA. The CDR3 totals 14 residues. V was clipped by 4 bases and J by 6 bases; unmatched bases: 2. The CDR3: CASSSGLAAGELFF. Here the CDR3 DNA reads TGTGCCAGCAGCTCCGGACTAGCGGCCGGGGAGCTGTTTTTT.

The table lists this clonotype with a few counts. This chain links TRBV20-1 with TRBJ2-7, with 10 bases fitting TRBD2. Germline loops: CDR1 DFQATT, CDR2 SNEGSKA (reference sequence). CDR3 length: 13 amino acids. The J segment lost 3 bases and the V segment lost 4 bases, leaving 3 bases of the junction unmatched. CDR3 sequence (DNA): TGCAGTGCTAAACTAGCGGGGAACTACGAGCAGTACTTC. Protein: CSAKLAGNYEQYF.

This clonotype was observed at least ten times. The chain couples TRBV30 to TRBJ2-3; no reliable D call. Deletions cut 1 base from V and 5 bases from J, with 7 bases between. Looked up from germline, CDR1 is GTSNPN and CDR2 is SVGIG (reference sequence). The CDR3 length is 12 residues. In nucleotides, the CDR3 is TGTGCCTGGAGTGACCCGGGAGATACGCAGTATTTT. Residues: CAWSDPGDTQYF.

The chain recombines TRBV20-1 with TRBJ2-7; D ambiguous. Trimming removed 0 bases from V and 5 bases from J, with 5 bases in between. Germline V gene data show CDR1 as DFQATT and CDR2 as SNEGSKA (reference sequence). The CDR3 extends over 11 amino acids. In DNA, the CDR3 is TGCAGTGCTAGAGATGGCGACGAGCAGTACTTC. Encoded protein: CSARDGDEQYF.

This clonotype has a count of ten or more. The chain carries TRBV2 and TRBJ1-1; no clear D gene. The CDR3 spans 16 residues. In germline, CDR1 is SNHLY, CDR2 FYNNEI. Trimming pared 7 bases from V and 3 bases from J, leaving 21 bases between. The CDR3 region has the DNA TGTGCCAGCATGGGGTTTGGTTGGGGTAAGGACACTGAAGCTTTCTTT. Its protein is CASMGFGWGKDTEAFF.

This clonotype was detected only a few times. This chain uses TRBV5-8 with TRBJ2-7; D might be TRBD1 (5 bases). V was clipped by 6 bases and J by 5 bases, with 18 bases between them. Per germline, CDR1 SGHTS and CDR2 YDEGEE. The CDR3 is 14 amino acids. The DNA of the CDR3 is TGTGCCAGCACCCAGGGTTACTTATTGAACGAGCAGTACTTC. Translation gives CASTQGYLLNEQYF.

This clonotype was found many times. The V call is TRBV15, the J call TRBJ1-2, with D unclear. Germline values: CDR1 LNHNV, CDR2 YYDKDF (reference sequence). This CDR3 is 15 amino acids long. V dropped 0 bases and J dropped 2 bases, with 10 bases sitting between them. The CDR3 is CATSRDELPNYGYTF. The DNA of the CDR3 is TGTGCCACCAGCAGAGATGAGCTACCAAACTATGGCTACACCTTC.

This clonotype appeared many times. This chain connects TRBV6-1 to TRBJ1-5; 8 nucleotides match TRBD1. The CDR3 covers 15 residues. Germline loops: CDR1 MNHNS, CDR2 SASEGT. The junction had 11 bases not matched to a gene; V was cut back by 6 bases and J by 7 bases. CDR3: CASSPLTGAEQPQHF. The CDR3 DNA reads TGTGCCAGCAGCCCCCTGACAGGGGCGGAACAGCCCCAGCATTTT.

This clonotype was counted many times. The chain uses TRBV27 and TRBJ2-1; 14 bases align to TRBD2. V dropped 6 bases and J dropped 3; count of bases not matched to a gene: 4. CDR1 and CDR2 (germline): MNHEY, SMNVEV (reference sequence). The CDR3 contains 16 residues. The CDR3 sequence is CASSSGLAGGYNEQFF. In DNA, the CDR3 is TGTGCCAGCAGCTCAGGACTAGCGGGAGGCTACAATGAGCAGTTCTTC.

The V call is TRBV30, the J call TRBJ1-5, with no clear D. The CDR3 totals 15 residues. Trimming removed 2 bases at V and 1 base at J, with 12 bases between. Germline values: CDR1 GTSNPN, CDR2 SVGIG (reference sequence). The DNA of the CDR3 is TGTGCCTGGAGTAGGCAGTCGTCGAGCAATCAGCCCCAGCATTTT. Its protein is CAWSRQSSSNQPQHF.

This chain connects TRBV28 to TRBJ1-4, with D perhaps TRBD1 (5 bases). CDR1 MDHEN and CDR2 SYDVKM come from the germline V gene. V was trimmed by 11 bases and J by 8 bases, leaving 18 bases between them. The CDR3 runs 13 residues. The CDR3 DNA follows: TGTGCCTCAAACCCCTACGAGGGGGAAAAACTGTTTTTT. This encodes CASNPYEGEKLFF.

This clonotype was counted at least ten times. The rearrangement joins TRBV2 to TRBJ2-7, with a tentative D call TRBD2 (6 bases). This CDR3 is built from 12 residues. V was trimmed by 6 bases and J by 3 bases, leaving 9 bases between them. The germline V gene has CDR1 SNHLY and CDR2 FYNNEI. CDR3 in amino acids: CASRSSVYEQYF. The CDR3, as DNA: TGTGCCAGCAGGTCTAGCGTCTACGAGCAGTACTTC.

This clonotype appeared many times. The CDR3 loop is CAWRLAGGAYEQYF. In DNA form, the CDR3 reads TGTGCCTGGAGACTAGCGGGAGGGGCTTACGAGCAGTACTTC. The chain has TRBV30 and TRBJ2-7; TRBD2 agrees at 13 bases. Losses at the gene ends were 3 bases for V and 4 bases for J; bases not matched to a gene: 3. The germline gives CDR1 GTSNPN, CDR2 SVGIG (reference sequence). This CDR3 region has 14 residues.

With regard to this clonotype: This may be a read error: a much more frequent sequence differs by one nucleotide. The J gene is TRBJ1-1, the V gene TRBV3-1; D gene ambiguous. Germline V gene lookup returns CDR1 LGHDT and CDR2 YNNKEL (reference sequence). This CDR3 region has 11 residues. This chain's CDR3 is CVSAEDTEAFF. As DNA, the CDR3 is TGTGTCAGCGCGGAGGACACTGAAGCTTTCTTT.

This sequence joins TRBV6-2 or TRBV6-3 and TRBJ2-5; 9 bases are shared with TRBD1. Trimming at V came to 5 bases and at J to 5 bases, leaving 9 bases not matched to a gene. The V gene's germline CDR1 is MNHEY and CDR2 SVGEGT. This CDR3 region has 15 residues. This CDR3 is CASSQSGQGWETQYF. DNA of the CDR3: TGTGCCAGCAGTCAATCGGGACAGGGTTGGGAGACCCAGTACTTC.

This clonotype was observed a few times. The chain has TRBV4-2 and TRBJ2-7; no clear D gene. The length of the CDR3 is 14 residues. CDR1 LGHNA and CDR2 YNFKEQ come from the germline V gene. V shed 0 bases and J shed 0 bases, with 6 bases lying between them. The CDR3 coding sequence is TGTGCCAGCAGCCAAGATGAGCACTCCTACGAGCAGTACTTC. Translation: CASSQDEHSYEQYF.

In this sample, this clonotype turned up many times. This chain links TRBV2 with TRBJ2-3; 11 bases line up with TRBD2. The junction had 5 bases not matched to a gene; V was cut back by 7 bases and J by 2 bases. CDR1 SNHLY and CDR2 FYNNEI come from the germline V gene. The CDR3 length is 15 residues. The CDR3 DNA follows: TGTGCCAGCACCCCGGGACTAGCGGCCACAGATACGCAGTATTTT. Its protein product is CASTPGLAATDTQYF.

The V gene is TRBV20-1, the J gene TRBJ2-1; D is possibly TRBD1 or TRBD2 (6 bases each). The CDR3 has 15 amino acids. Germline CDR1 is DFQATT and CDR2 is SNEGSKA (reference sequence). Trimming stripped 4 bases from V and 6 bases from J, with 19 bases between. In DNA form, the CDR3 reads TGCAGTGCTACGGAGGGGGAGCCAGGGCCCAATGAGCAGTTCTTC. Amino acid sequence: CSATEGEPGPNEQFF.

This clonotype was observed many times. The chain joins TRBV20-1 to TRBJ2-3; 8 bases are a match to TRBD2. This CDR3 contains 15 residues. The V gene end was trimmed by 5 bases and the J gene end by 2 bases; junction bases not matched to a gene: 9. Germline assignment: CDR1 DFQATT and CDR2 SNEGSKA (reference sequence). CDR3: CSAVTTSGNTDTQYF. CDR3 DNA: TGCAGTGCTGTGACTACTAGCGGTAACACAGATACGCAGTATTTT.

Worth noting for this clonotype: A much larger clone is a single base away; this may be a read error. J is TRBJ2-3 and V is TRBV2, with 8 bases aligning to TRBD1. Looked up from germline, CDR1 is SNHLY and CDR2 is FYNNEI. The CDR3 length is 15 residues. V lost 10 bases to trimming and J lost 12 bases; unmatched junction nucleotides: 21. The CDR3 sequence is CANRPDRAKEPIQYF. DNA of the CDR3: TGTGCCAACAGGCCGGACAGGGCCAAGGAACCGATCCAGTATTTT.

This clonotype has a count of ten or more. The chain recombines TRBV30 with TRBJ2-3, with TRBD2 matching 10 bases. CDR3 length: 16 residues. The germline CDR1 and CDR2 sequences are GTSNPN and SVGIG (reference sequence). The trim removed 0 bases at V and 4 bases at J, leaving 7 bases unmatched. As DNA, the CDR3 is TGTGCCTGGAGTGTAGTAGCGGGAGGTCTGGCAGATACGCAGTATTTT. It codes for CAWSVVAGGLADTQYF.

The sample holds a few counts of this clonotype. The chain has TRBV10-3 and TRBJ2-1, with 11 positions matching TRBD2. This CDR3 has 15 residues. Losses at the gene ends were 0 bases for V and 7 bases for J; bases not matched to a gene: 2. The germline CDR1 and CDR2 sequences are ENHRY and SYGVKD. The CDR3 region has the DNA TGTGCCATCAGTGAGTCAACTAGCGGGAGTAATGAGCAGTTCTTC. It translates to CAISESTSGSNEQFF.

A note on this clonotype: A junction end diverges from the germline sequence, so it may reflect a read error. CDR3 sequence: CVSSFGGVSYNEQFF. The DNA for the CDR3 is TGTGTCAGCAGTTTTGGGGGGGTCTCCTACAATGAGCAGTTCTTC. The chain employs TRBV27 and TRBJ2-1; 7 bases map to TRBD2. Germline V gene sequence: CDR1 MNHEY, CDR2 SMNVEV (reference sequence). This CDR3 has 15 residues.